A single sample gave rise to the 15 T cell receptor beta chains below, sequenced in a study of siplizumab effects on memory and regulatory T cells. The assay was immunoSEQ multiplex PCR, and TCRdb's table has in-frame clones only and misses some. Counted here are approximately 100,000 clones, approximately 90% occurring once; the ten biggest clones make up 0.75%. The sequenced material came from Tregs sorted from blood. Receptors were obtained from a human donor in good health.

The chain links TRBV19 to TRBJ2-7, with 9 positions matching TRBD1. Germline V gene lookup returns CDR1 LNHDA and CDR2 SQIVND (reference sequence). CDR3 length: 13 amino acids. The ends lost 6 bases at V and 3 bases at J; junction bases unmatched: 3. The CDR3 region is CASSPDRGYEQYF. The CDR3 DNA is TGTGCCAGTAGCCCGGACAGGGGCTACGAGCAGTACTTC.

The CDR3 region is CASSIVEHQPQHF. The CDR3 region has the DNA TGTGCCAGTAGTATAGTGGAGCATCAGCCCCAGCATTTT. The chain is built from TRBV19 and TRBJ1-5; D gene ambiguous. The CDR3 is made up of 13 amino acids. The germline V and J ends were trimmed by 1 base and 5 bases, with 6 bases remaining between them. Germline loops: CDR1 LNHDA, CDR2 SQIVND (reference sequence). Full variable domain (outside the CDR3, taken from reference TRBV19 and TRBJ1-5): DGGITQSPKYLFRKEGQNVTLSCEQNLNHDAMYWYRQDPGQGLRLIYYSQIVNDFQKGDIAEGYSVSREKKESFPLTVTSAQKNPTAFYLCASSIVEHQPQHFGDGTRLSIL.

V and J are TRBV19 and TRBJ2-7, with 12 nucleotides matching TRBD2. Germline CDR1 LNHDA, CDR2 SQIVND (reference sequence). CDR3 length: 16 residues. The V gene end was trimmed by 5 bases and the J gene end by 2 bases; junction bases not matched to a gene: 7. The CDR3 loop is CASSFGLAGKAYEQYF. The CDR3 bases are TGTGCCAGTAGTTTCGGACTAGCGGGGAAAGCCTACGAGCAGTACTTC.

In regard to this clone: Other DNA sequences within the sample encode an identical CDR3. This chain joins TRBV2 and TRBJ1-1; the match to TRBD1 covers 8 bases. The V gene's germline CDR1 is SNHLY and CDR2 FYNNEI. The V gene end was trimmed by 6 bases and the J gene end by 5 bases; junction bases not matched to a gene: 8. This CDR3 spans 14 amino acids. CDR3 loop: CASSGQGAGTEAFF. CDR3 nucleotide sequence: TGTGCCAGCAGCGGACAGGGAGCGGGAACTGAAGCTTTCTTT.

V gene TRBV5-8 combines with J gene TRBJ2-1; TRBD1 might be the D (6 bases). The CDR3 has 15 amino acids. The V gene lost 3 bases and the J gene lost 3 bases, with 13 bases spanning the gap. Germline CDR1 SGHTS, CDR2 YDEGEE. DNA of the CDR3: TGTGCCAGCAGCTCCACAGGGAATCGCTACAATGAGCAGTTCTTC. This translates into CASSSTGNRYNEQFF.

This sequence joins TRBV18 and TRBJ1-2; 8 nucleotides agree with TRBD1. The germline V gene encodes CDR1 KGHSH and CDR2 LQKENI. V shed 2 bases and J 6 bases; nucleotides not matched to a gene: 2. This CDR3 has 13 residues. The CDR3 DNA is TGTGCCAGCTCACCAGGGACAGGACATGGCTACACCTTC. It translates to CASSPGTGHGYTF.

CDR3: CASSLVPSETQYF. Here the CDR3 DNA reads TGTGCCAGCAGCTTAGTCCCGTCGGAGACCCAGTACTTC. V is TRBV7-2 and J is TRBJ2-5; D ambiguous. The CDR3 covers 13 residues. The V gene lost 1 base and the J gene lost 5 bases, with 8 bases spanning the gap. The germline V gene encodes CDR1 SGHTA and CDR2 FQGNSA.

This chain connects TRBV4-1 to TRBJ2-3, with TRBD1 as a possible D gene (6 bases). Trimming took 0 bases from V and 0 from J, leaving 13 bases between them. The CDR3 extends over 17 amino acids. Germline assignment: CDR1 MGHRA and CDR2 YSYEKL. CDR3 in amino acids: CASSQEQGRVSTDTQYF. In nucleotides, the CDR3 is TGCGCCAGCAGCCAAGAACAGGGAAGGGTGAGCACAGATACGCAGTATTTT.

V gene TRBV7-2 combines with J gene TRBJ2-1; D not resolved. CDR1 SGHTA and CDR2 FQGNSA come from the germline V gene. Deletions cut 2 bases from V and 4 bases from J, with 6 bases between. CDR3 size: 13 residues. The CDR3 nucleotides are TGTGCCAGCAGCTTACCCGAGTACAATGAGCAGTTCTTC. Translation: CASSLPEYNEQFF.

The CDR3 sequence is CATSYGGLGSGETQYF. As DNA, the CDR3 is TGTGCCACATCGTATGGGGGACTGGGGAGTGGGGAGACCCAGTACTTC. The chain combines TRBV2 with TRBJ2-5, with D perhaps matching TRBD2 (6 bases). This CDR3 spans 16 amino acids. V was clipped by 10 bases and J by 5 bases, with 26 bases between them. The germline V gene encodes CDR1 SNHLY and CDR2 FYNNEI. The whole variable domain, filled in from reference TRBV2 and TRBJ2-5, reads EPEVTQTPSHQVTQMGQEVILRCVPISNHLYFYWYRQILGQKVEFLVSFYNNEISEKSEIFDDQFSVERPDGSNFTLKIRSTKLEDSAMYFCATSYGGLGSGETQYFGPGTRLLVL.

The CDR3 spells CASSSTSGRRGETQYF. The CDR3 DNA sequence: TGTGCCAGCAGCTCGACTAGCGGGAGGCGGGGGGAGACCCAGTACTTC. The chain combines TRBV5-4 with TRBJ2-5, with 13 positions matching TRBD2. From germline, CDR1 is SGHNT and CDR2 YYREEE (reference sequence). The CDR3 contains 16 residues. J was trimmed by 5 bases and V by 3 bases; bases with no gene match: 7.

The chain employs TRBV5-1 and TRBJ2-5; no reliable D call. In germline, CDR1 is SGHRS, CDR2 YFSETQ. This CDR3 contains 15 residues. V dropped 2 bases and J dropped 5 bases, with 16 bases sitting between them. CDR3 loop: CASSFRNSLGETQYF. In DNA form, the CDR3 reads TGCGCCAGCAGCTTCAGGAACAGCTTAGGGGAGACCCAGTACTTC.

V gene TRBV5-1 combines with J gene TRBJ1-1; D gene unclear. V lost 4 bases and J 0 bases, leaving 16 bases between the germline ends. Per the germline V gene, CDR1 is SGHRS and CDR2 is YFSETQ. The CDR3 is 16 residues long. In DNA form, the CDR3 reads TGCGCCAGCAGCCTCGGAATTACTGGGGTGAACACTGAAGCTTTCTTT. Translation: CASSLGITGVNTEAFF.

The chain has TRBV7-2 and TRBJ2-5; D perhaps matches TRBD1 (6 bases). With 7 bases removed from V and 5 bases from J, the gap between germline ends came to 17 bases. The CDR3 extends over 14 amino acids. Germline-derived CDR1 and CDR2 are SGHTA and FQGNSA. The CDR3 sequence is CASTAVGARETQYF. For the CDR3, the DNA is TGTGCCAGCACCGCAGTGGGGGCTCGGGAGACCCAGTACTTC.

On this clone itself: The junction does not match germline at one end; this may be a read error. CDR3 in DNA: TGCAGTGCTAGAGACTCCAAAAATTTT. Translated: CSARDSKNF. This chain uses TRBV20-1 with TRBJ1-1; no reliable D call. Per germline, CDR1 DFQATT and CDR2 SNEGSKA (reference sequence). This CDR3 has 9 amino acids.